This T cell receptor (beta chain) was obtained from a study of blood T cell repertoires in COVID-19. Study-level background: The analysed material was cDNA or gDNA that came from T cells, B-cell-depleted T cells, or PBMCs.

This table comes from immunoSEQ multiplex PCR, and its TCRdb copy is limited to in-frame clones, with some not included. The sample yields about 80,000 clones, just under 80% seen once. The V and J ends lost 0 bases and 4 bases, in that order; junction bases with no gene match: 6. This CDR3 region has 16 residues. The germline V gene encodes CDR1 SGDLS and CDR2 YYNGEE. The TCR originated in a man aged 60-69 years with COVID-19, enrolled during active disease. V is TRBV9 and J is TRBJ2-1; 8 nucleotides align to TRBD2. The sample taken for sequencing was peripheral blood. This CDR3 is CASSVGSSGDYNEQFF. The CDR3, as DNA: TGTGCCAGCAGCGTAGGTAGTAGCGGGGATTACAATGAGCAGTTCTTC.